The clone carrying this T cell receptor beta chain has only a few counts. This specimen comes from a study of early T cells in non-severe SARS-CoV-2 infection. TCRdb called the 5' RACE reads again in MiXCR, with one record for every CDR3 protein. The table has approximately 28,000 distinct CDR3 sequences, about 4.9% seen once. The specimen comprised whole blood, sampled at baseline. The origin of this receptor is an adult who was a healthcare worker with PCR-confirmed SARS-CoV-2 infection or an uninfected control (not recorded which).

CDR3 nucleotides: TGTGCCAGCAGCCCACCCGCCGGGACAGGACAAGAGACCCAGTACTTC. Translation: CASSPPAGTGQETQYF. This chain links TRBV11-3 with TRBJ2-5; TRBD1 agrees at 8 bases. The J segment lost 2 bases and the V segment lost 5 bases, leaving 10 bases of the junction unmatched. Germline CDR1 reads SGHNT; CDR2 reads YENEEA. This CDR3 contains 16 residues.